The rows below give T cell receptor beta chains drawn from one sample of a study of T-cell reconstitution after alpha-beta-depleted transplantation in children. One entry per CDR3 protein, called by TCRdb with MiXCR from the PCR reads. The sample records under 450,000 distinct CDR3 sequences, 10% to 15% being singletons. The starting material was PBMCs, obtained from the stem cell graft. The source of these receptors is a human donor who donated a stem cell graft to a child with Fanconi anemia. Each CDR3 is given with its conserved first and last residue. The D gene is left open where the match is weak. Not all rows give a size; the values are once, few, many and, for expanded clones, a class.

CDR3nt | CDR3aa | v_gene | abundance | d_gene | j_gene
TGTGCCAGCAGTCCGCGGACCACCGGAGATGAAAAACTGTTTTTT | CASSPRTTGDEKLFF | TRBV12-3/TRBV12-4 | few | - | TRBJ1-4
TGTGCCAGCAGTGAAGCGTTCAGGGATACGCAGTATTTT | CASSEAFRDTQYF | TRBV2 | few | - | TRBJ2-3
TGTGCCAGCAGCTGGACACGGTCTGATACGCAGTATTTT | CASSWTRSDTQYF | TRBV28 | few | - | TRBJ2-3
TGTGCCAGCAGCGAGGGGGGACAGTTCTATAATGAAAAACTGTTTTTT | CASSEGGQFYNEKLFF | TRBV7-2 | many | TRBD1 | TRBJ1-4
TGTGCCAGCAGCTTATTGGGACAGGTTGCCTACGAGCAGTACTTC | CASSLLGQVAYEQYF | TRBV7-8 | - | TRBD1 | TRBJ2-7
TGCGCCAGCAGCCTGGGAAGGAGTTTCTTTTCTCAAGAGACCCAGTACTTC | CASSLGRSFFSQETQYF | TRBV5-1 | many | - | TRBJ2-5
TGCGCCAGCAGCTTCCCAGGACAGGCGACGCAGTATTTT | CASSFPGQATQYF | TRBV5-1 | - | TRBD1 | TRBJ2-3
TGTGCCAGCAGTTTACAGGGACGTTACACTGAAGCTTTCTTT | CASSLQGRYTEAFF | TRBV27 | - | - | TRBJ1-1
TGTGCCAGCAGTTACTACTTCGGGGGGACAGATACGCAGTATTTT | CASSYYFGGTDTQYF | TRBV2 | few | TRBD2 | TRBJ2-3
TGCGCCAGCAGCTTACCTAGCGGGGGGGTCCGGGGGCAGTTCTTC | CASSLPSGGVRGQFF | TRBV5-1 | few | TRBD2 | TRBJ2-1